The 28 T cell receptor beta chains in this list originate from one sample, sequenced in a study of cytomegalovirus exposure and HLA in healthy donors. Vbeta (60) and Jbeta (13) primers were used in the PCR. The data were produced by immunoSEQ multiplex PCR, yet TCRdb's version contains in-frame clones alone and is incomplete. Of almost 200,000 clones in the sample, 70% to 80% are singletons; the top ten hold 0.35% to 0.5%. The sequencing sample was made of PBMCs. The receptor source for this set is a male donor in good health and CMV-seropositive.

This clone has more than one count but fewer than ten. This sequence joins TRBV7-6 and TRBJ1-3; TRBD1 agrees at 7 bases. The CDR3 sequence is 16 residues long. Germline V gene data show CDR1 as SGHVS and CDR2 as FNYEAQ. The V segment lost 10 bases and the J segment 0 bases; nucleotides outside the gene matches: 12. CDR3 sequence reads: CATMGGQRYSGNTIYF. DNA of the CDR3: TGTGCCACCATGGGGGGACAGAGATACTCTGGAAACACCATATATTTT.

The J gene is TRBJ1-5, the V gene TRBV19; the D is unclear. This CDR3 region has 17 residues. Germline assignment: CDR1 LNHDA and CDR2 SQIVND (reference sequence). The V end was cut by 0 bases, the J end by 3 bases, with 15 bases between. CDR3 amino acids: CASSIDGAPGTNQPQHF. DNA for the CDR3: TGTGCCAGTAGTATAGATGGCGCGCCAGGCACCAATCAGCCCCAGCATTTT.

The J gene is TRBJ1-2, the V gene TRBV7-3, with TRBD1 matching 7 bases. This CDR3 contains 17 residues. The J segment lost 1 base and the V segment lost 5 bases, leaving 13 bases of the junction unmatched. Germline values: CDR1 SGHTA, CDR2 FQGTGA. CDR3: CASSGPPGQKVNYGYTF. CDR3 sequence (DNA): TGTGCCAGCAGCGGCCCCCCGGGACAGAAAGTTAACTATGGCTACACCTTC.

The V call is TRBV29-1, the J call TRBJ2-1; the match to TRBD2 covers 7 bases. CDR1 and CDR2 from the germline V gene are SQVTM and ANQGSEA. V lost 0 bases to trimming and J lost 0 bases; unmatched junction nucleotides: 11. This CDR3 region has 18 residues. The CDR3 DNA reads TGCAGCGTTGAAGATTTTAGGGCGGGAGCCATCTCCTACAATGAGCAGTTCTTC. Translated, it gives CSVEDFRAGAISYNEQFF.

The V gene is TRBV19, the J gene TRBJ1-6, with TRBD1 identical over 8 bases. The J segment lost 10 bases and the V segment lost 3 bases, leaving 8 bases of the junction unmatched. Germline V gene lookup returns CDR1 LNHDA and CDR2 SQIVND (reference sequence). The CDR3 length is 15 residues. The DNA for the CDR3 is TGTGCCAGTAGTATCGGGACAGGATCTACCTCACCCCTCCACTTT. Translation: CASSIGTGSTSPLHF.

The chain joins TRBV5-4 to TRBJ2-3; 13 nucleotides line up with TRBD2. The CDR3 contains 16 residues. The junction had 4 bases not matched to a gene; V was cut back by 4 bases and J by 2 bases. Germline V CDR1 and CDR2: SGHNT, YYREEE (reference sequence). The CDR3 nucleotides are TGTGCCAGCAGCCCCGGACTAGCGGGAGCCACAGATACGCAGTATTTT. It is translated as CASSPGLAGATDTQYF.

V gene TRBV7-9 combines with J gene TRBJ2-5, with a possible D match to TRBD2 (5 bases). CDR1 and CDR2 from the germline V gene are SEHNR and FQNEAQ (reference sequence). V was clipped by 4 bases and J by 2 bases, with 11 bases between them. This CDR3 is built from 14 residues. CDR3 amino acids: CASSSLAGQETQYF. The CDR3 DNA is TGTGCCAGCAGCTCGCTAGCTGGGCAAGAGACCCAGTACTTC. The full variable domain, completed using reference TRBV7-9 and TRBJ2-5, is DTGVSQNPRHKITKRGQNVTFRCDPISEHNRLYWYRQTLGQGPEFLTYFQNEAQLEKSRLLSDRFSAERPKGSFSTLEIQRTEQGDSAMYLCASSSLAGQETQYFGPGTRLLVL.

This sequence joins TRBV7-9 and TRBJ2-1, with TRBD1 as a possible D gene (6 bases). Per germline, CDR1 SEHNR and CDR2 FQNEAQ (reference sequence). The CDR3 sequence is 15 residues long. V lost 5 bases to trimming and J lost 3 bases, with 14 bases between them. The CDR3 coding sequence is TGTGCCAGCAGCCCTTTTTGGACAGACTACAATGAGCAGTTCTTC. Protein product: CASSPFWTDYNEQFF.

The CDR3 protein is CASSRETGFYEQYF. In DNA, the CDR3 is TGTGCCAGCAGTCGCGAGACAGGGTTCTACGAGCAGTACTTC. The rearrangement uses TRBV27 and TRBJ2-7, with 7 nucleotides matching TRBD1. Losses at the gene ends were 5 bases for V and 3 bases for J; bases not matched to a gene: 7. The CDR3 consists of 14 residues. Looked up from germline, CDR1 is MNHEY and CDR2 is SMNVEV (reference sequence).

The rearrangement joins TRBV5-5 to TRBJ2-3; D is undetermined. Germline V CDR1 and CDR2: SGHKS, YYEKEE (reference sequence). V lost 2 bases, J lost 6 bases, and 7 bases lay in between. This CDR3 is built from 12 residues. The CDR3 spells CASSFSVDTQYF. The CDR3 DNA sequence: TGTGCCAGCAGCTTCAGTGTGGATACGCAGTATTTT.

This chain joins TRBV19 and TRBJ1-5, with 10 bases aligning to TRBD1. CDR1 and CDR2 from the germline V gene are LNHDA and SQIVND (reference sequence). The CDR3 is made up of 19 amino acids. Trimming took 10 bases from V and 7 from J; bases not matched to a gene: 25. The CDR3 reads CATTIYDEGTGALSQPQHF. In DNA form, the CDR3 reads TGTGCCACCACAATATATGATGAAGGGACAGGGGCGTTAAGCCAGCCCCAGCATTTT.

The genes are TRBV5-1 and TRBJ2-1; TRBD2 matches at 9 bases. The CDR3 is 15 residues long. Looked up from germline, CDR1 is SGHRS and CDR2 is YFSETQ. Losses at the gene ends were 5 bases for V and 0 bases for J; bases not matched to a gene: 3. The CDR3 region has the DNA TGCGCCAGCAGTCAAGCGGGGGGCTCCTACAATGAGCAGTTCTTC. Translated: CASSQAGGSYNEQFF.

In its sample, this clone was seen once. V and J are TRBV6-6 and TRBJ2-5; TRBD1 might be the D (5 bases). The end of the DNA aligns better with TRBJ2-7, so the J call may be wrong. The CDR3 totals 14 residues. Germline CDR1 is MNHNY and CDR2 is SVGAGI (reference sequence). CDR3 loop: CASSYGTGYYEQYF. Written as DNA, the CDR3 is TGTGCCAGCAGTTACGGAACAGGATACTACGAGCAGTACTTC.

Written as DNA, the CDR3 is TGCAGCCCCCTGGCGGGGAATGAGCAGTTCTTC. Translating it yields CSPLAGNEQFF. J is TRBJ2-1 and V is TRBV29-1, with D possibly being TRBD2 (6 bases). The V gene lost 8 bases and the J gene lost 7 bases, with 12 bases spanning the gap. Per the germline V gene, CDR1 is SQVTM and CDR2 is ANQGSEA. The CDR3 runs 11 residues.

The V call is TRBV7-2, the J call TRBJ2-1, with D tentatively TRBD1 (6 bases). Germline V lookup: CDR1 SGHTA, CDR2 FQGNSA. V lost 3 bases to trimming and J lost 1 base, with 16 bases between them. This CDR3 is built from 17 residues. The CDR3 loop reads CASSLDSPTQSYNEQFF. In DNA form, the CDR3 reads TGTGCCAGCAGCTTGGACAGTCCGACGCAATCCTACAATGAGCAGTTCTTC.

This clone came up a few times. CDR3: CRGGSQETQYF. In DNA, the CDR3 is TGCAGGGGGGGAAGCCAAGAGACCCAGTACTTC. The chain links TRBV20-1 to TRBJ2-5; possibly TRBD2 for D (6 bases). The CDR3 is 11 amino acids. Germline loops: CDR1 DFQATT, CDR2 SNEGSKA (reference sequence).

The DNA of the CDR3 is TGTGCCAGCAGCTATGGGGCTACTGAAGCTTTCTTT. Amino acids: CASSYGATEAFF. The chain is built from TRBV7-9 and TRBJ1-1, with D perhaps TRBD1 (5 bases). Per germline, CDR1 SEHNR and CDR2 FQNEAQ (reference sequence). The germline V and J ends were trimmed by 4 bases and 5 bases, with 8 bases remaining between them. CDR3 length: 12 residues.

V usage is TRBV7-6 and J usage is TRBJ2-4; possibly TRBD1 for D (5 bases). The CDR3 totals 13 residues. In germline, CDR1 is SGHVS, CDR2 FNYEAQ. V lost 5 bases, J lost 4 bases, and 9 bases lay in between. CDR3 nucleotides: TGTGCCAGCAGCCAACAGGAGAAAAACATTCAGTACTTC. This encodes CASSQQEKNIQYF.

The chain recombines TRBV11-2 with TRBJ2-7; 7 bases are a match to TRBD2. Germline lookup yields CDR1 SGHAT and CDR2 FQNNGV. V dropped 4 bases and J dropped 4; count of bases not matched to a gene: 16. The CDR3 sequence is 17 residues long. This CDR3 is CASSSDAFSGKMYEQYF. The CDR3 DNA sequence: TGTGCCAGCAGCTCAGATGCGTTCAGCGGGAAGATGTACGAGCAGTACTTC.

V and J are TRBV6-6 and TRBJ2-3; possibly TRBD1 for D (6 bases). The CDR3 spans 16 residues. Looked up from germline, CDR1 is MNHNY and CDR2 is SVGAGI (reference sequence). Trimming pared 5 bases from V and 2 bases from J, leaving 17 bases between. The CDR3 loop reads CASSVGAGAYTDTQYF. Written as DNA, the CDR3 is TGTGCCAGCAGTGTAGGGGCAGGGGCTTACACAGATACGCAGTATTTT.

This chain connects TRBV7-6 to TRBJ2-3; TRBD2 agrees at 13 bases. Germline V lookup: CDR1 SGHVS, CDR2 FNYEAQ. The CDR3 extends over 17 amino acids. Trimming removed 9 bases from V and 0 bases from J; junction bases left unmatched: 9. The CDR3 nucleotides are TGTGCCAGTGGCGGACTAGCGGGAGTGCCAAGCACAGATACGCAGTATTTT. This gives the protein CASGGLAGVPSTDTQYF. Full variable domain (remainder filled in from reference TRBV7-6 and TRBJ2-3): GAGVSQSPRYKVTKRGQDVALRCDPISGHVSLYWYRQALGQGPEFLTYFNYEAQQDKSGLPNDRFSAERPEGSISTLTIQRTEQRDSAMYRCASGGLAGVPSTDTQYFGPGTRLTVL.

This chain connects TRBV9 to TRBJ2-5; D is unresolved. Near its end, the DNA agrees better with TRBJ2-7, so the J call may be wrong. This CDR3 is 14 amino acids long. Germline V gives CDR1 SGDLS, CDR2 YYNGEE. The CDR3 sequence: CASSVDGSSYEQYF. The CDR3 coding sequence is TGTGCCAGCAGCGTAGACGGGTCCTCCTACGAGCAGTACTTC.

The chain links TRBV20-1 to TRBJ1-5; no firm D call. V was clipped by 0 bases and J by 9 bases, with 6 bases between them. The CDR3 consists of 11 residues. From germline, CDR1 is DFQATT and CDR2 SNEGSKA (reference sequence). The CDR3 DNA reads TGCAGTGCTAGAGAGAGTGGGCCCCAGCATTTT. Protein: CSARESGPQHF.

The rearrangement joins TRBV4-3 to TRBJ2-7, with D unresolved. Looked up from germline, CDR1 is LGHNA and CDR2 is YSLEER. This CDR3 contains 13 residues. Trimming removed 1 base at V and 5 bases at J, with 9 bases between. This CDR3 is CASSQASYHEQYF. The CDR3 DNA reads TGCGCCAGCAGCCAAGCCTCCTACCACGAGCAGTACTTC.

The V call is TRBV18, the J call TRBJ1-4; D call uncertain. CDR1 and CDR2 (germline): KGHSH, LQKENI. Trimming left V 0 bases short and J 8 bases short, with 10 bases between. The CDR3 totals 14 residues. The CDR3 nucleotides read TGTGCCAGCTCACCACCGGGCGTGACAGAAAAACTGTTTTTT. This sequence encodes CASSPPGVTEKLFF.

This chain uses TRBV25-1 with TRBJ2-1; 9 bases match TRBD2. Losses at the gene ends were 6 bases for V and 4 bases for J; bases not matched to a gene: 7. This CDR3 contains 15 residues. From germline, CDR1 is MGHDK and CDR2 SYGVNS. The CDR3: CASRGLAGPYNEQFF. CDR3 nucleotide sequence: TGTGCCAGCAGGGGCCTAGCGGGACCGTACAATGAGCAGTTCTTC.

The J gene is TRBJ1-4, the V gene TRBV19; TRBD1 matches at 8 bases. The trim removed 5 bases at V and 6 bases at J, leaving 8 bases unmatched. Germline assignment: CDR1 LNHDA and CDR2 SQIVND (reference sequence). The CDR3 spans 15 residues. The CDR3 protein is CASSVVETGDEKLFF. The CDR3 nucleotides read TGTGCCAGTAGTGTAGTGGAGACAGGGGATGAAAAACTGTTTTTT.

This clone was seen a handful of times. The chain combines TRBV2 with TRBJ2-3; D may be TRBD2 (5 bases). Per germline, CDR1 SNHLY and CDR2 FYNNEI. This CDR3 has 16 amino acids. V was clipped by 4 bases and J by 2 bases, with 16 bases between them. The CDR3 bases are TGTGCCAGCAGTGTGGAAACGGGGTATACCACAGATACGCAGTATTTT. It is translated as CASSVETGYTTDTQYF.